This T cell receptor (beta chain) was obtained from a study of T cells in Graves' hyperthyroidism and ophthalmopathy. The CDR3 runs 15 residues. Germline assignment: CDR1 SGDLS and CDR2 YYNGEE. Regions amplified from RNA transcripts were the TCR beta CDR3 regions. Researchers ran a first-round RT-PCR on the TCR CDR3 using the HTBI primer set. TCRdb reprocessed the multiplex PCR reads with MiXCR, giving one entry per CDR3 protein. The data show more than 600,000 distinct CDR3 sequences, with around 15% seen just once and 8.4% held by the top ten. As concerns this clonotype: Germline and junction disagree at one end, which may indicate a read error.

The sequence was collected from a man younger than 35 with Graves' hyperthyroidism. Source material: blood. V usage is TRBV9 and J usage is TRBJ2-5, with 8 positions matching TRBD2. CDR3 in DNA: TGTGCCAGCAGCAATAGCGGGGCAGACCAAGGGACCCAGTACTTC. Its translation: CASSNSGADQGTQYF.